This TCR beta chain was recorded in a study of graft-versus-host responses after intestinal transplantation. Study summary: In this cohort, recipients had multivisceral, liver-intestinal, or isolated intestinal transplants. Uniformly, recipients were administered anti-thymocyte globulin induction with subsequent tacrolimus and steroids for about 3 years.

The CDR3 extends over 13 amino acids. V lost 6 bases, J lost 8 bases, and 16 bases lay in between. Germline V lookup: CDR1 MNHEY, CDR2 SMNVEV (reference sequence). Sequencing used immunoSEQ multiplex PCR; TCRdb keeps in-frame clones, though not all of them. The sample has over 100,000 clones, approximately 92% seen once. As concerns this clone: The antigen is not known.

Findings and caveats of the study: With peak circulating GvH clone levels came an association with early post-transplant HvG declines. The presence of high graft-versus-host to host-versus-graft clonal ratios in allografts characterized patients with graft-donor T cell macrochimerism.

The sequences come from unstimulated CD4+ T cells sorted from spleen or lymph node cells, collected before transplant. The TCR sequence derives from a human donor who was the organ donor for an intestinal transplant. The genes are TRBV27 and TRBJ2-5, with D possibly being TRBD2 (5 bases). The CDR3 DNA reads as TGTGCCAGCAGAAATTCTGGGAGTAGTACCCAGTACTTC. Translation: CASRNSGSSTQYF.